One and the same sample provided the 14 T cell receptor beta chains below, sequenced in a study of blood T cell repertoires in COVID-19. Libraries were prepared by immunoSEQ multiplex PCR; TCRdb keeps only in-frame clonotypes and omits some of them. The top ten clones hold about 4% of a sample with around 120,000 clones, about 88% of them seen once. The sequenced material came from peripheral blood. These receptors all come from a man in his fifties or sixties with active COVID-19.

V is TRBV11-3 and J is TRBJ2-5; tentatively, D is TRBD1 (5 bases). The CDR3 covers 15 residues. V lost 5 bases and J lost 0, with 13 bases in between. CDR1 and CDR2 (germline): SGHNT, YENEEA. Here the CDR3 reads CASSRLGLDQETQYF. The CDR3 bases are TGTGCCAGCAGCCGCCTGGGGCTAGACCAAGAGACCCAGTACTTC.

J is TRBJ1-5 and V is TRBV5-1; unclear D gene. The V and J ends lost 2 bases and 2 bases respectively, with 11 bases between them. The CDR3 runs to 15 residues. The germline V gene has CDR1 SGHRS and CDR2 YFSETQ. The CDR3 coding sequence is TGCGCCAGCAGCTTTGGCCCTTTGGGCAATCAGCCCCAGCATTTT. Its protein is CASSFGPLGNQPQHF. Variable domain in full (rest from reference TRBV5-1 and TRBJ1-5): KAGVTQTPRYLIKTRGQQVTLSCSPISGHRSVSWYQQTPGQGLQFLFEYFSETQRNKGNFPGRFSGRQFSNSRSEMNVSTLELGDSALYLCASSFGPLGNQPQHFGDGTRLSIL.

The J gene is TRBJ1-5, the V gene TRBV5-8; D is uncertain. Trimming cost V 1 base and J 7 bases, with 9 bases left between them. The germline V gene encodes CDR1 SGHTS and CDR2 YDEGEE. The CDR3 is 13 residues long. The CDR3 DNA sequence: TGTGCCAGCAGCTTGCGCCTAGGCCAGCCCCAGCATTTT. Encoded protein: CASSLRLGQPQHF.

The DNA of the CDR3 is TGCGCCAGCAGCTTTCCGGGATCGGCTGGGGCCAACGTCCTGACTTTC. Protein sequence: CASSFPGSAGANVLTF. The chain has TRBV5-1 and TRBJ2-6; tentatively, D is TRBD2 (5 bases). Between the trimmed V and J ends, which lost 2 bases and 2 bases, there was a span of 11 bases. The CDR3 totals 16 residues. Germline-derived CDR1 and CDR2 are SGHRS and YFSETQ. Drawing the rest from reference TRBV5-1 and TRBJ2-6, the complete variable domain is KAGVTQTPRYLIKTRGQQVTLSCSPISGHRSVSWYQQTPGQGLQFLFEYFSETQRNKGNFPGRFSGRQFSNSRSEMNVSTLELGDSALYLCASSFPGSAGANVLTFGAGSRLTVL.

This clone is a singleton in its sample. The gene calls are TRBV14 and TRBJ2-2; 10 nucleotides align to TRBD1. Trimming at V came to 4 bases and at J to 5 bases, leaving 10 bases not matched to a gene. This CDR3 is 17 amino acids long. CDR1 and CDR2 from the germline V gene are SGHDN and FVKESK. In DNA form, the CDR3 reads TGTGCCAGCAGCCCACTACCGACAGGGGGCGCGACCGGGGAGCTGTTTTTT. It yields the protein CASSPLPTGGATGELFF.

The genes are TRBV23-1 and TRBJ1-6; maybe TRBD1 (6 bases). TRBV23-1 is designated an ORF whose function remains uncertain. This CDR3 comprises 15 residues. The V and J ends lost 3 bases and 10 bases respectively, with 16 bases between them. In nucleotides, the CDR3 is TGCGCCAGCAGTCATTTAGAGAGACAGGACTCACCCCTCCACTTT. Its translation is CASSHLERQDSPLHF.

The V gene is TRBV11-2, the J gene TRBJ2-2; perhaps TRBD2 as D (5 bases). The CDR3 loop spans 16 amino acids. Trimming pared 5 bases from V and 5 bases from J, leaving 18 bases between. The germline gives CDR1 SGHAT, CDR2 FQNNGV. The chain's CDR3 is CASSPPGGRVTGELFF. CDR3 DNA sequence: TGTGCCAGCAGCCCCCCTGGTGGGCGGGTAACCGGGGAGCTGTTTTTT.

J is TRBJ1-1 and V is TRBV5-1; the D gene is possibly TRBD1 (6 bases). Germline CDR1 and CDR2: SGHRS and YFSETQ. The V and J ends lost 0 bases and 1 base respectively, with 13 bases between them. The CDR3 covers 16 residues. CDR3 sequence: CASSLAGGARNTEAFF. In DNA, the CDR3 is TGCGCCAGCAGCTTGGCCGGGGGGGCTCGGAACACTGAAGCTTTCTTT.

CDR3 amino acids: CASSLTTYTDTQYF. CDR3 nucleotide sequence: TGCGCCAGCAGTTTGACTACTTACACAGATACGCAGTATTTT. The chain recombines TRBV10-1 with TRBJ2-3; D is possibly TRBD2 (5 bases). The germline V gene has CDR1 WNHNN and CDR2 SYGVQD (reference sequence). The CDR3 loop spans 14 amino acids. V dropped 5 bases and J dropped 2 bases, with 11 bases sitting between them.

A few counts support this clone. J is TRBJ1-3 and V is TRBV7-2; tentative D call: TRBD1 (5 bases). The CDR3 sequence is 16 residues long. The ends were cut back, 1 base at V and 4 bases at J, with 14 bases in the middle. CDR1 and CDR2 (germline): SGHTA, FQGNSA. CDR3 protein: CASSLVGGARGNTIYF. CDR3 DNA: TGTGCCAGCAGCTTAGTAGGTGGGGCGAGGGGAAACACCATATATTTT.

The V gene is TRBV5-1, the J gene TRBJ2-1; 9 nucleotides match TRBD1. V lost 3 bases and J lost 8; bases outside the gene matches: 6. This CDR3 comprises 14 residues. Germline CDR1 and CDR2: SGHRS and YFSETQ. CDR3 region: CASSSGQGEDEQFF. The CDR3 DNA sequence: TGCGCCAGCAGCTCGGGACAGGGAGAGGATGAGCAGTTCTTC.

J is TRBJ1-6 and V is TRBV18; D is perhaps TRBD1 (5 bases). V was clipped by 5 bases and J by 6 bases, with 17 bases between them. Germline CDR1 reads KGHSH; CDR2 reads LQKENI. This CDR3 spans 16 amino acids. The CDR3 DNA follows: TGTGCCAGCTCAGAGGGATCGGGGGTCCCTAATTCACCCCTCCACTTT. Translation: CASSEGSGVPNSPLHF.

V is TRBV2 and J is TRBJ2-7; 7 nucleotides line up with TRBD1. The germline V gene encodes CDR1 SNHLY and CDR2 FYNNEI. Trimming at V came to 0 bases and at J to 1 base, leaving 0 bases not matched to a gene. The CDR3 covers 14 residues. CDR3 nucleotide sequence: TGTGCCAGCAGTGAAGCCAGGGGGTCCTACGAGCAGTACTTC. Its translation: CASSEARGSYEQYF.

The gene calls are TRBV18 and TRBJ2-1; 13 positions match TRBD2. CDR1 and CDR2 from the germline V gene are KGHSH and LQKENI. J gave up 4 bases and V 5 bases, and 5 bases lay outside the gene matches. There are 16 residues in the CDR3. CDR3 coding DNA: TGTGCCAGCTCAAACGGACTAGCGGGGGATTACAATGAGCAGTTCTTC. Translating it yields CASSNGLAGDYNEQFF.